This record covers a single T cell receptor (beta chain). This CDR3 has 14 residues. V dropped 8 bases and J dropped 2; count of bases not matched to a gene: 5. Germline V gene lookup returns CDR1 LNHDA and CDR2 SQIVND (reference sequence). The data were obtained in a study of cytomegalovirus exposure and HLA in healthy donors. PCR employed 60 Vbeta and 13 Jbeta primers. Profiling relied on immunoSEQ multiplex PCR, and the TCRdb table lists in-frame clones only, not all of them. The sample yields about 130,000 clones, around 74% seen once. Sequenced material: PBMCs. V is TRBV19 and J is TRBJ2-5; TRBD2 aligns across 10 bases. This sequence was found in a young man in good health and CMV-seronegative. This CDR3 is CASSGLANQETQYF. CDR3 bases: TGTGCCAGTTCGGGACTAGCGAATCAAGAGACCCAGTACTTC.